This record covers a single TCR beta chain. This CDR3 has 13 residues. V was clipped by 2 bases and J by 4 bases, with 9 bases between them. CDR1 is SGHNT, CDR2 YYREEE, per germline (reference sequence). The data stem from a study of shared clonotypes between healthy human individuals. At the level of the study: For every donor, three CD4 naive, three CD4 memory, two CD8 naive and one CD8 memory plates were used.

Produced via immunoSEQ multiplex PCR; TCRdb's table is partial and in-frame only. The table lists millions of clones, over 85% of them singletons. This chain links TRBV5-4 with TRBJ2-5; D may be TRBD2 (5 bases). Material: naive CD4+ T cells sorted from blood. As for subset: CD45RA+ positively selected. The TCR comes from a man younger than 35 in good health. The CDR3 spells CASSLGAGETQYF. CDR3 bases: TGTGCCAGCAGCTTAGGTGCGGGAGAGACCCAGTACTTC.